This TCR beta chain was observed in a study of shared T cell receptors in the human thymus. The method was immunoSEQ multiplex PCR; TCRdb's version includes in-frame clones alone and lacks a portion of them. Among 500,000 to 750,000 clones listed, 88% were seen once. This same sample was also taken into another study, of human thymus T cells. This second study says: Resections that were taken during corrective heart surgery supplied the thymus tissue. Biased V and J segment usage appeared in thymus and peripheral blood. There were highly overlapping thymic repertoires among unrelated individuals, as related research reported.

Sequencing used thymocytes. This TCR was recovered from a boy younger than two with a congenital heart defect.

CDR3 sequence: CASSKDPGPGWGYTF. CDR3 sequence (DNA): TGTGCCAGCAGCAAAGACCCGGGCCCAGGGTGGGGCTACACCTTC. The chain uses TRBV7-2 and TRBJ1-2; perhaps TRBD1 as D (5 bases). Germline V lookup: CDR1 SGHTA, CDR2 FQGNSA. Trimming shortened V by 5 bases and J by 8 bases, and 21 bases separated the two germline ends. This CDR3 is built from 15 residues.